The clone carrying this TCR beta chain appeared a single time. Its antigen is not known. Assay: immunoSEQ multiplex PCR; the TCRdb copy retains only in-frame clones and omits some. The data show more than 2 million clones, approximately 94% seen once. The data belong to a study of shared clonotypes between healthy human individuals. General study results and limits: Clonotypes that were shared across a handful of donors made up roughly 5% of naive CD4 clonotypes.

The length of the CDR3 is 17 residues. CDR1 and CDR2 from the germline V gene are SGHRS and YFSETQ. Trimming removed 0 bases from V and 0 bases from J, with 13 bases in between. The J gene is TRBJ2-1, the V gene TRBV5-1; D might be TRBD1 (6 bases). The clonotype was recovered from a man younger than 35 in good health. Sequenced: naive CD4+ T cells sorted from blood. Subset noted: CD45RA+ positively selected. CDR3 sequence reads: CASSLGQAFFSYNEQFF. CDR3 nucleotide sequence: TGCGCCAGCAGCTTGGGACAGGCCTTTTTCTCCTACAATGAGCAGTTCTTC.